This T cell receptor beta chain was identified during a study of beta chain features in type 1 diabetes. The isolated RNA, all of it, was reverse transcribed, so expressed TCRB transcripts were what got sequenced. Sequencing used immunoSEQ multiplex PCR; TCRdb keeps in-frame clones, though not all of them. The table includes nearly 250,000 clones, 68% detected once. This CDR3 spans 14 amino acids. V was cut by 1 base and J by 2 bases, with 8 bases left in between. Germline CDR1 reads SGHVS; CDR2 reads FQNEAQ. Material: naive CD4+ T cells from blood. The TCR sequence derives from a man aged 25-40 years in good health. The V call is TRBV7-8, the J call TRBJ2-5; no clear D gene. The CDR3 loop is CASSLVGQQETQYF. The CDR3 DNA sequence: TGTGCCAGCAGCTTAGTGGGCCAACAAGAGACCCAGTACTTC.